Each of the 19 T cell receptor beta chains below was sequenced from the same sample in a study of molecular identifiers for immune sequencing clone quantification. TCRdb independently ran MiXCR on the PCR reads; one entry per CDR3 protein. The sample yields hundreds of thousands of distinct CDR3 sequences, 25% seen once. Sequencing was carried out using naive CD8+ T cells from blood, with Jurkat cell RNA spiked in. Noted subset: FACS-sorted CD8+CD4-CCR7+CD45RA+ naive T cells. Receptors originate from a human donor in good health. Some libraries in this study had Jurkat cell RNA spiked in.

A note on this clonotype: The CDR3 does not close with the conserved phenylalanine or tryptophan, likely indicating a read error. This chain links TRBV5-1 with TRBJ2-1; D call uncertain. Deletions cut 1 base from V and 1 base from J, with 9 bases between. CDR3 length equals 15 residues. Germline V gives CDR1 SGHRS, CDR2 YFSETQ. The CDR3 here is CASSLRSGSYNEQFY. The DNA of the CDR3 is TGCGCCAGCAGCTTGCGGAGTGGGTCCTACAATGAGCAGTTCTAC.

This chain connects TRBV28 to TRBJ1-2; TRBD1 matches 7 bases. The V segment lost 3 bases and the J segment 0 bases; nucleotides outside the gene matches: 10. Germline CDR1 and CDR2: MDHEN and SYDVKM. CDR3 size: 17 residues. The CDR3 reads CASSFITGDEANYGYTF. CDR3 nucleotide sequence: TGTGCCAGCAGTTTTATAACAGGGGACGAAGCTAACTATGGCTACACCTTC.

This clonotype has just a few counts. The V and J genes are TRBV28 and TRBJ2-7; D is unclear. Germline V gives CDR1 MDHEN, CDR2 SYDVKM. This CDR3 comprises 15 residues. Between the trimmed V and J ends, which lost 1 base and 7 bases, there was a span of 17 bases. In DNA, the CDR3 is TGTGCCAGCAGTTTATTGGGCCCGAATGAACGGGAGCAGTACTTC. Protein product: CASSLLGPNEREQYF.

In the case of this clonotype: This may be a read error: a much more frequent sequence differs by one nucleotide. The V call is TRBV4-3, the J call TRBJ1-5; D is uncertain. The V gene lost 1 base and the J gene lost 7 bases, with 11 bases spanning the gap. The CDR3 loop spans 14 amino acids. Germline CDR1 reads LGHNA; CDR2 reads YSLEER. As DNA, the CDR3 is TGCGCCAGCAGCCAAGCTCTCGCCCCCCAGCCCCAGCATTTT. It codes for CASSQALAPQPQHF.

This clonotype was seen at least ten times. The chain carries TRBV28 and TRBJ1-5; D unclear. This CDR3 contains 13 residues. V dropped 5 bases and J dropped 7 bases, with 12 bases sitting between them. Looked up from germline, CDR1 is MDHEN and CDR2 is SYDVKM. The CDR3 sequence is CASSPSRRQPQHF. For the CDR3, the DNA is TGTGCCAGCAGTCCCTCCCGACGCCAGCCCCAGCATTTT.

This clonotype was recorded at least ten times. This sequence joins TRBV7-2 and TRBJ2-7; TRBD2 matches 9 bases. The CDR3 spans 14 residues. Germline CDR1 SGHTA, CDR2 FQGNSA. Trimming at V came to 5 bases and at J to 3 bases, leaving 5 bases not matched to a gene. The DNA for the CDR3 is TGTGCCAGCAGCCTAACAGCGGGAGGCTACGAGCAGTACTTC. Protein sequence: CASSLTAGGYEQYF.

This clonotype occurred a few times. This rearrangement joins TRBV4-3 to TRBJ2-7; 7 bases are a match to TRBD2. The germline V gene encodes CDR1 LGHNA and CDR2 YSLEER. The length of the CDR3 is 16 residues. The junction had 8 bases not matched to a gene; V was cut back by 1 base and J by 2 bases. CDR3 amino acids: CASSQGRGGGTYEQYF. The CDR3 region has the DNA TGCGCCAGCAGCCAAGGACGGGGCGGGGGAACCTACGAGCAGTACTTC.

In this sample, this clonotype turned up many times. The chain combines TRBV20-1 with TRBJ2-7; tentatively, D is TRBD1 or TRBD2 (5 bases each). The V gene lost 1 base and the J gene lost 2 bases, with 18 bases spanning the gap. In germline, CDR1 is DFQATT, CDR2 SNEGSKA (reference sequence). CDR3 length equals 16 residues. CDR3 bases: TGCAGTGCTAGAGCTCAAGGGGACGTAATGACCTACGAGCAGTACTTC. Amino acids: CSARAQGDVMTYEQYF.

The V gene is TRBV25-1, the J gene TRBJ2-5; no definite D call. Germline V gene lookup returns CDR1 MGHDK and CDR2 SYGVNS. The CDR3 is made up of 11 amino acids. V lost 3 bases and J 5 bases, leaving 4 bases between the germline ends. The CDR3 loop reads CASSDSETQYF. The CDR3 DNA sequence: TGTGCCAGCAGTGATTCCGAGACCCAGTACTTC.

This clonotype was detected many times. V usage is TRBV7-9 and J usage is TRBJ2-7, with a possible D match to TRBD2 (5 bases). This CDR3 is built from 13 residues. The germline V gene has CDR1 SEHNR and CDR2 FQNEAQ (reference sequence). The V end was cut by 5 bases, the J end by 3 bases, with 11 bases between. The CDR3 coding sequence is TGTGCCAGCAGCAGAGCGGACGTCTACGAGCAGTACTTC. It yields the protein CASSRADVYEQYF.

This clonotype was observed a handful of times. This sequence joins TRBV28 and TRBJ2-7, with 10 positions matching TRBD2. Germline lookup yields CDR1 MDHEN and CDR2 SYDVKM. J lost 3 bases, V lost 7 bases, and 3 bases had no gene match. The CDR3 loop spans 13 amino acids. The CDR3 DNA reads as TGTGCCAGCAAGCTAGCGGGAGTCTACGAGCAGTACTTC. Its protein product is CASKLAGVYEQYF.

The rearrangement links TRBV10-3 to TRBJ2-3, with 8 bases aligning to TRBD2. CDR3 size: 16 residues. From germline, CDR1 is ENHRY and CDR2 SYGVKD. The ends lost 4 bases at V and 6 bases at J; junction bases unmatched: 12. CDR3 DNA sequence: TGTGCCATCAGTGCACCGGGACTAGGGTTCACGGATACGCAGTATTTT. Its protein is CAISAPGLGFTDTQYF.

At least ten counts were recorded for this clonotype. This chain uses TRBV13 with TRBJ2-3; 10 bases fit TRBD2. CDR1 PRHDT and CDR2 FYEKMQ come from the germline V gene (reference sequence). The CDR3 is made up of 15 amino acids. With 4 bases clipped from V and 4 bases from J, the junction kept 5 bases outside the gene matches. Here the CDR3 DNA reads TGTGCCAGCAGCTCCCTAGCGGGAGATGCAGATACGCAGTATTTT. Translated: CASSSLAGDADTQYF.

The chain employs TRBV5-5 and TRBJ2-7; D call uncertain. V lost 5 bases, J lost 3 bases, and 9 bases lay in between. The germline gives CDR1 SGHKS, CDR2 YYEKEE (reference sequence). The CDR3 loop spans 12 amino acids. The CDR3 loop is CASSRASYEQYF. CDR3 nucleotide sequence: TGTGCCAGCAGTAGGGCCAGCTACGAGCAGTACTTC. Variable domain in full (rest from reference TRBV5-5 and TRBJ2-7): DAGVTQSPTHLIKTRGQQVTLRCSPISGHKSVSWYQQVLGQGPQFIFQYYEKEERGRGNFPDRFSARQFPNYSSELNVNALLLGDSALYLCASSRASYEQYFGPGTRLTVT.

This clonotype was picked up a small number of times. The chain employs TRBV27 and TRBJ1-1, with TRBD1 identical over 7 bases. Germline V lookup: CDR1 MNHEY, CDR2 SMNVEV (reference sequence). This CDR3 has 14 residues. V was pared by 5 bases and J by 11 bases, with 14 bases of the junction left unmatched. The CDR3 nucleotides read TGTGCCAGCAGTCCCACGGGTCAGGGGGGTTCGGCTTTCTTT. It yields the protein CASSPTGQGGSAFF.

This clonotype was observed a few times. The V gene is TRBV7-2, the J gene TRBJ2-7; 10 nucleotides agree with TRBD2. Germline V gene lookup returns CDR1 SGHTA and CDR2 FQGNSA. The CDR3 is 16 residues long. V lost 3 bases and J lost 5; bases outside the gene matches: 10. CDR3 sequence reads: CASSFSIAGGTHEQYF. The CDR3 DNA reads TGTGCCAGCAGCTTCTCTATAGCGGGAGGAACCCACGAGCAGTACTTC.

The sample holds a few counts of this clonotype. The CDR3 nucleotides are TGTGCCAGCAGCCACGCCTCGGGGATGTACGACTATGGCTACACCTTC. Encoded protein: CASSHASGMYDYGYTF. This chain uses TRBV13 with TRBJ1-2; unclear D gene. Germline values: CDR1 PRHDT, CDR2 FYEKMQ (reference sequence). With 5 bases removed from V and 3 bases from J, the gap between germline ends came to 19 bases. This CDR3 is built from 16 residues.

This clonotype was seen many times. J is TRBJ2-3 and V is TRBV7-2; 13 nucleotides match TRBD2. CDR1 is SGHTA and CDR2 is FQGNSA in the germline V gene. V was clipped by 5 bases and J by 5 bases; unmatched bases: 10. The CDR3 covers 17 residues. CDR3 residues: CASSTGTSGALGDTQYF. CDR3 DNA sequence: TGTGCCAGCAGCACAGGGACTAGCGGGGCCCTCGGAGATACGCAGTATTTT.

This clonotype was counted between two and nine times. CDR3 nucleotides: TGTGCCAGCAGCACATACTGGGGAGCGAACACCTACAATGAGCAGTTCTTC. It specifies CASSTYWGANTYNEQFF. This chain uses TRBV7-9 with TRBJ2-1; the D gene is possibly TRBD2 (5 bases). The CDR3 length is 17 residues. The germline V and J ends were trimmed by 5 bases and 2 bases, with 19 bases remaining between them. Germline V lookup: CDR1 SEHNR, CDR2 FQNEAQ (reference sequence).